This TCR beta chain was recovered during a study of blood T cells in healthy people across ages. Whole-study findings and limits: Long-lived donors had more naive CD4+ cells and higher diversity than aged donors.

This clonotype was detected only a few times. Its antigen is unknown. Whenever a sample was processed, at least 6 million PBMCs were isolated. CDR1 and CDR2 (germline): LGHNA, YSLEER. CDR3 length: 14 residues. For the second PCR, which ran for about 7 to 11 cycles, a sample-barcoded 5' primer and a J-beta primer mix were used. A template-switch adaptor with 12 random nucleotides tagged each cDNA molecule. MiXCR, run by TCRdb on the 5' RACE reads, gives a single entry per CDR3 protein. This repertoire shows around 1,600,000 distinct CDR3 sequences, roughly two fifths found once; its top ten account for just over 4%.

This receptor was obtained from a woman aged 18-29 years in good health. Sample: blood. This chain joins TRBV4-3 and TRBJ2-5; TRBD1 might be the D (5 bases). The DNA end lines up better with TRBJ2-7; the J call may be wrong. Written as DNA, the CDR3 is TGCGCCAGCAGCCAAGAAAAGGGGCAGAACGAGCAGTACTTC. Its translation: CASSQEKGQNEQYF.